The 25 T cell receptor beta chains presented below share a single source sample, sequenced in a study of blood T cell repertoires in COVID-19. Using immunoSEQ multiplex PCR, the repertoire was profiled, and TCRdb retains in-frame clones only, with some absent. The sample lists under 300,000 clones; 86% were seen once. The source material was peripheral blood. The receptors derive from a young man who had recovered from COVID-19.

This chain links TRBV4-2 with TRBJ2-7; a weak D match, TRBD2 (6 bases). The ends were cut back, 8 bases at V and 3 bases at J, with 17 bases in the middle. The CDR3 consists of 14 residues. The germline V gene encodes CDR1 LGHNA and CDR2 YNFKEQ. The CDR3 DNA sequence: TGTGCCAGCCAACCGAGTCCCGGGGGCTACGAGCAGTACTTC. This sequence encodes CASQPSPGGYEQYF.

CDR3: CASSLGGGSYEQYF. Here the CDR3 DNA reads TGTGCCAGCAGCCTAGGGGGGGGGTCCTACGAGCAGTACTTC. The V gene is TRBV3-1 (or the pseudogene TRBV3-2), the J gene TRBJ2-7; maybe TRBD2 (7 bases). CDR3 length: 14 amino acids. CDR1 LGHDT and CDR2 YNNKEL come from the germline V gene (reference sequence). V gave up 4 bases and J gave up 1 base, with 11 bases separating them.

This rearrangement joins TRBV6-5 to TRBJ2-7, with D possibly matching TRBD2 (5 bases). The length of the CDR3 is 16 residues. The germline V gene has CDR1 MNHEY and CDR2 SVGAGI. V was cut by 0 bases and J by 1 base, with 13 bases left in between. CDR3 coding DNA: TGTGCCAGCAGTTACTCCCCAGGAGGTCTTTCCTACGAGCAGTACTTC. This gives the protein CASSYSPGGLSYEQYF.

The CDR3 protein is CASSQDTGLAGAPLETQYF. DNA of the CDR3: TGTGCCAGCAGCCAAGATACGGGGCTAGCGGGGGCACCTTTGGAGACCCAGTACTTC. The rearrangement links TRBV3-1 (or the pseudogene TRBV3-2) to TRBJ2-5; 10 bases fit TRBD2. V shed 0 bases, J shed 5 bases, and the junction held 15 bases outside the gene matches. The CDR3 runs to 19 residues. Germline V CDR1 and CDR2: LGHDT, YNNKEL (reference sequence).

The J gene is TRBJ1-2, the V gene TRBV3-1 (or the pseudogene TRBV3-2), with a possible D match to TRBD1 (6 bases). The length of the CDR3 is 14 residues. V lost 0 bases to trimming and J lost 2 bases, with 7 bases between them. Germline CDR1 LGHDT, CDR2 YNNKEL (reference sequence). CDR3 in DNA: TGTGCCAGCAGCCAAGAAGGGGGAAACTATGGCTACACCTTC. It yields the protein CASSQEGGNYGYTF.

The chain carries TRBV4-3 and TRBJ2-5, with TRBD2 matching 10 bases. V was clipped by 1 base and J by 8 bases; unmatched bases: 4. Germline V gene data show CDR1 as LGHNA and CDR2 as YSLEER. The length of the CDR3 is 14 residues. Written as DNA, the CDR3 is TGCGCCAGCAGCCAAGGGACTAGCGGTGGTACCCAGTACTTC. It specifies CASSQGTSGGTQYF.

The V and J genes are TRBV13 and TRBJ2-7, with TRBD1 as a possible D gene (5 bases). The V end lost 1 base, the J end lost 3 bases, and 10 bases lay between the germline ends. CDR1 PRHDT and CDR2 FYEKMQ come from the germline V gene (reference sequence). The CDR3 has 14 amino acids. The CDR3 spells CASSLVTARYEQYF. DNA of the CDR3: TGTGCCAGCAGCTTAGTGACAGCTCGCTACGAGCAGTACTTC.

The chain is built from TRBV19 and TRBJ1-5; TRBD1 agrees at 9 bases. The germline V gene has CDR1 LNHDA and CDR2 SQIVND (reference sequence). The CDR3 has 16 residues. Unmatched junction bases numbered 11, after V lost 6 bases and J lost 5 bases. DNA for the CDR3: TGTGCCAGTAGCCTACACAGGGGGCGCATGGATCAGCCCCAGCATTTT. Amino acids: CASSLHRGRMDQPQHF.

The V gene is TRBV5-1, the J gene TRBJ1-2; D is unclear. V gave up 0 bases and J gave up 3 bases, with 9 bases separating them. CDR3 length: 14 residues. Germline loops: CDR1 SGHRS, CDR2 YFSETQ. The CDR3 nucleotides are TGCGCCAGCAGCTTGGACCCTAGCTACTATGGCTACACCTTC. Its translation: CASSLDPSYYGYTF.

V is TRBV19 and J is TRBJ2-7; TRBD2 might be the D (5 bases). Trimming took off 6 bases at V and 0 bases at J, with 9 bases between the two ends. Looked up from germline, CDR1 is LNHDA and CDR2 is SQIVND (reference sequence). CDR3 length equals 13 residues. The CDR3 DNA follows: TGTGCCAGTAGCCTTACTAGCTCCTACGAGCAGTACTTC. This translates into CASSLTSSYEQYF.

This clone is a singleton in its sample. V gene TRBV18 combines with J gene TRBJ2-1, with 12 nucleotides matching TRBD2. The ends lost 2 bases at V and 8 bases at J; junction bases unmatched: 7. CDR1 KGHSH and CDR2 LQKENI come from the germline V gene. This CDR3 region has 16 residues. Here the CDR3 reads CASSPRASGGADEQFF. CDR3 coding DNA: TGTGCCAGCTCACCAAGAGCTAGCGGGGGGGCCGATGAGCAGTTCTTC.

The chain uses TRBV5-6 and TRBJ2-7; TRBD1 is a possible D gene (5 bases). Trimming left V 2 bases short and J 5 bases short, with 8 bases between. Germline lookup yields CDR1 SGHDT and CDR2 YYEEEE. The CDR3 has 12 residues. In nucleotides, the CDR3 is TGTGCCAGCAGCTTAGGGGTGGACGAGCAGTACTTC. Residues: CASSLGVDEQYF.

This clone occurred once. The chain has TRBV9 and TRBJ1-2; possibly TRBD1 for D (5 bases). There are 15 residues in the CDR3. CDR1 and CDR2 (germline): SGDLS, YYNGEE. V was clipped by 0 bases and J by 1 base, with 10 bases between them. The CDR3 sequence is CASSVGGDGNYGYTF. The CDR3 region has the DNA TGTGCCAGCAGCGTAGGGGGGGACGGTAACTATGGCTACACCTTC.

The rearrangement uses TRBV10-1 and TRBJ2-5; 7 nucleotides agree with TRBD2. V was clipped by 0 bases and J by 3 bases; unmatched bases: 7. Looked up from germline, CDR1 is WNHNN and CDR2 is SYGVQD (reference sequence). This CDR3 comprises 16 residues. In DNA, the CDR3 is TGCGCCAGCAGTGAGTCGAATGTACGGGGGGAAGAGACCCAGTACTTC. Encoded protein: CASSESNVRGEETQYF.

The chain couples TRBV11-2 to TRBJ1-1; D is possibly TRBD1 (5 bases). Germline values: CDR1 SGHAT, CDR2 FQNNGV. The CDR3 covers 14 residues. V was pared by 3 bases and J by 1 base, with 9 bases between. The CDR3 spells CASSFNDRNTEAFF. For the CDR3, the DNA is TGTGCCAGCAGCTTCAATGACAGGAACACTGAAGCTTTCTTT.

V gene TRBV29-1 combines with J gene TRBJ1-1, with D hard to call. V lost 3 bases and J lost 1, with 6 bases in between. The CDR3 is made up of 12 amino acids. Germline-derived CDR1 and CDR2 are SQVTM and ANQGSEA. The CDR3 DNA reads TGCAGCGTTGACCACGGGAACACTGAAGCTTTCTTT. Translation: CSVDHGNTEAFF.

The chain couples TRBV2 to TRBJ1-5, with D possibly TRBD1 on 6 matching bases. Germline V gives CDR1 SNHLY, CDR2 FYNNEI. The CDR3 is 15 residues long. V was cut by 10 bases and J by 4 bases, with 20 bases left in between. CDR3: CATSSGGQPNQPQHF. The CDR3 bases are TGTGCCACCTCATCCGGTGGACAGCCAAATCAGCCCCAGCATTTT.

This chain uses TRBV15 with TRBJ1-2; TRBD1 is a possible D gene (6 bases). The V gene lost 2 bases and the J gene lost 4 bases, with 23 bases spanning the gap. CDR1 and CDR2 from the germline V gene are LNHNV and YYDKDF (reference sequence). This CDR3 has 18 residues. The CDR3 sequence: CATSRSRGTFSMGYGYTF. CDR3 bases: TGTGCCACCAGCAGATCTAGGGGGACATTTTCGATGGGCTATGGCTACACCTTC.

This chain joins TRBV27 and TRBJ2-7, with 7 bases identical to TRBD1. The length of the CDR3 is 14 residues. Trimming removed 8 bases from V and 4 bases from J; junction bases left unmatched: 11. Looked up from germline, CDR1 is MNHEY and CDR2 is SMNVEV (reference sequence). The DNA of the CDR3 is TGTGCCAGCCAATCCCCGGGACAGCTGTACGAGCAGTACTTC. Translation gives CASQSPGQLYEQYF.

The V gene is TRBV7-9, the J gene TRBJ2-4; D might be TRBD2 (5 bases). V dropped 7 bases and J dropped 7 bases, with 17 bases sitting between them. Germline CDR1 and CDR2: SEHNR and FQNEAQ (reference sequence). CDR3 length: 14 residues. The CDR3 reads CASNRNGINNIQYF. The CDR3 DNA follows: TGTGCCAGCAACCGGAACGGGATTAACAACATTCAGTACTTC.

This CDR3 is CASSNRQGSTNEKLFF. CDR3 sequence (DNA): TGTGCCAGTAGTAACCGACAGGGTAGTACTAATGAAAAACTGTTTTTT. This chain joins TRBV19 and TRBJ1-4; TRBD1 agrees at 7 bases. The CDR3 consists of 16 residues. Germline lookup yields CDR1 LNHDA and CDR2 SQIVND (reference sequence). The trim removed 4 bases at V and 2 bases at J, leaving 7 bases unmatched.

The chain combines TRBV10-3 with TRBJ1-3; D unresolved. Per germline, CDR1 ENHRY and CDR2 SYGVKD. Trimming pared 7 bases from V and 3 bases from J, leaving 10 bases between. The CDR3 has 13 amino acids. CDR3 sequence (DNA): TGTGCCATCACTAAGGGAGGTGGAAACACCATATATTTT. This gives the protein CAITKGGGNTIYF.

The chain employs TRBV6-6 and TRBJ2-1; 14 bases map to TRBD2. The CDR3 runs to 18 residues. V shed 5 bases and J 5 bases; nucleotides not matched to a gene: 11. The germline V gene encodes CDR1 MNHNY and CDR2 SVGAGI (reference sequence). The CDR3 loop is CASSQVLGLAGANNEQFF. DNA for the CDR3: TGTGCCAGCAGTCAGGTCCTGGGACTAGCGGGGGCCAACAATGAGCAGTTCTTC.

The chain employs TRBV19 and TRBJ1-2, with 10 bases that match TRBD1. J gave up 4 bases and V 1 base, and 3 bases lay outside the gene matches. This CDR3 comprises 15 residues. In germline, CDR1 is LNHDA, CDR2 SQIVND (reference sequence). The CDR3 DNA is TGTGCCAGTAGTATAGCGGGACAGGGGCGCTATGGCTACACCTTC. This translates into CASSIAGQGRYGYTF.

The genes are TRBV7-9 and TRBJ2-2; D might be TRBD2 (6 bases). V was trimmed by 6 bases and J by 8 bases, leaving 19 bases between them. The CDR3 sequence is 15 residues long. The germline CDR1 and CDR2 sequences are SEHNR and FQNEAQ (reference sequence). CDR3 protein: CASRDGLFVPGELFF. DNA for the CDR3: TGTGCCAGCAGAGACGGACTATTCGTCCCGGGGGAGCTGTTTTTT.